These T cell receptor beta chains were read from a single sample in a study of cytomegalovirus exposure and HLA in healthy donors. Sequenced by immunoSEQ multiplex PCR; TCRdb stores in-frame clones only, minus some. The sample includes some 200,000 clones, roughly 80% of them seen just once. Sequenced material: PBMCs. The receptor source for this set is a woman aged 45-65 years in good health and CMV-seropositive. Both conserved end residues are part of each CDR3. Each record gives: V gene, D gene, J gene, clone size, CDR3 protein, CDR3 DNA. A D gene is named only where the DNA matches it firmly. Size tells how often a clone was seen (once, few, many) or the class of an expanded clone, and some rows leave it out.

>TRBV10-1|TRBD1|TRBJ2-7|once
CASSESTGAEQYF
TGCGCCAGCAGTGAGTCGACAGGGGCCGAGCAGTACTTC
>TRBV2|-|TRBJ2-5|-
CASSERGETQYF
TGTGCCAGCAGTGAAAGGGGAGAGACCCAGTACTTC
>TRBV4-3|TRBD2|TRBJ2-4|-
CASSQEVAGGLKNIQYF
TGCGCCAGCAGCCAAGAGGTGGCGGGGGGCCTCAAAAACATTCAGTACTTC
>TRBV7-3|TRBD2|TRBJ2-1|once
CASSPAGNEQFF
TGTGCCAGCAGCCCAGCGGGGAATGAGCAGTTCTTC
>TRBV27|-|TRBJ1-1|-
CASHRAQGGAEAFF
TGTGCCAGCCATCGCGCGCAGGGAGGCGCTGAAGCTTTCTTT
>TRBV5-1|-|TRBJ1-2|few
CASSEDGNYGYTF
TGCGCCAGCAGCGAAGACGGGAACTATGGCTACACCTTC
>TRBV7-2|-|TRBJ2-5|-
CASTPWFGSAETQYF
TGTGCCAGCACCCCTTGGTTCGGGTCCGCAGAGACCCAGTACTTC
>TRBV27|TRBD1|TRBJ2-1|-
CASSLGQVTYNEQFF
TGTGCCAGCAGTTTAGGACAGGTGACCTACAATGAGCAGTTCTTC
>TRBV4-3|-|TRBJ2-4|-
CASSPSVGLAKNIQYF
TGCGCCAGCAGCCCCTCGGTGGGGCTAGCCAAAAACATTCAGTACTTC
>TRBV5-1|-|TRBJ1-1|-
CASSSMGGLEAFF
TGCGCCAGCAGCTCGATGGGGGGGCTTGAAGCTTTCTTT
>TRBV9|TRBD1|TRBJ1-2|-
CASSPLLGQGDYGYTF
TGTGCCAGCAGCCCACTCTTGGGACAGGGTGACTATGGCTACACCTTC
>TRBV11-2|TRBD2|TRBJ2-1|-
CASIKGASGRNEQFF
TGTGCCAGCATCAAAGGGGCTAGCGGGCGCAATGAGCAGTTCTTC
>TRBV6-6|TRBD1|TRBJ1-3|-
CASTRGQGDTIYF
TGTGCCAGCACCAGGGGGCAAGGGGACACCATATATTTT
>TRBV5-8|-|TRBJ1-2|-
CASSLTGRGYTF
TGTGCCAGCAGCTTGACAGGTAGAGGCTACACCTTC
>TRBV11-3|-|TRBJ2-2|-
CASSPDTRNTGELFF
TGTGCCAGCAGCCCAGATACTAGGAACACCGGGGAGCTGTTTTTT
>TRBV29-1|TRBD1|TRBJ1-5|-
CSAGTGWDQPQHF
TGCAGCGCCGGGACAGGGTGGGATCAGCCCCAGCATTTT
>TRBV2|-|TRBJ1-2|-
CASSDETHYGYTF
TGTGCCAGCAGTGACGAGACTCACTATGGCTACACCTTC
>TRBV5-1|-|TRBJ2-7|-
CASSHGQSYEQYF
TGCGCCAGCAGCCACGGACAGAGCTACGAGCAGTACTTC
>TRBV9|TRBD2|TRBJ2-3|-
CASRRGAGGLGDTQYF
TGTGCCAGCAGAAGAGGGGCGGGGGGGCTGGGAGATACGCAGTATTTT
>TRBV19|TRBD2|TRBJ2-5|-
CAGRQGLAGETQYF
TGTGCCGGTAGACAAGGACTAGCGGGTGAGACCCAGTACTTC
>TRBV7-9|-|TRBJ2-3|-
CASSLGGAVNTQYF
TGTGCCAGCAGCCTTGGGGGGGCCGTGAATACGCAGTATTTT
>TRBV5-1|-|TRBJ2-3|-
CASSPGSTDTQYF
TGCGCCAGCAGCCCAGGTAGCACAGATACGCAGTATTTT
>TRBV2|TRBD2|TRBJ2-7|-
CASRILAGGPYEQYF
TGTGCCAGCAGGATACTAGCGGGGGGGCCCTACGAGCAGTACTTC
>TRBV7-9|-|TRBJ1-1|-
CASETEAFF
TGTGCCAGCGAGACTGAAGCTTTCTTT
>TRBV6-5|TRBD1|TRBJ1-2|once
CASRRQGTNYGYTF
TGTGCCAGCAGACGACAGGGTACTAACTATGGCTACACCTTC
>TRBV6-1|TRBD2|TRBJ2-7|few
CASSEGGGPSYEQYF
TGTGCCAGCAGTGAAGGCGGGGGGCCTTCCTACGAGCAGTACTTC
>TRBV19|TRBD1|TRBJ2-3|-
CASSTDRLRTSTDTQYF
TGTGCCAGTAGTACGGACAGGCTTCGAACTAGCACAGATACGCAGTATTTT
>TRBV15|TRBD2|TRBJ2-3|-
CATSRGLAGITDTQYF
TGTGCCACCAGCAGGGGCCTAGCGGGGATCACAGATACGCAGTATTTT
>TRBV5-4|-|TRBJ1-1|-
CASTPKAGNTEAFF
TGTGCCAGCACCCCAAAAGCAGGGAACACTGAAGCTTTCTTT
>TRBV7-3|-|TRBJ2-2|-
CASSLGDSTNTGELFF
TGTGCCAGCAGCCTTGGGGACTCAACGAACACCGGGGAGCTGTTTTTT
>TRBV4-3|TRBD2|TRBJ2-4|once
CASSQERGGNSQYF
TGCGCCAGCAGCCAAGAACGGGGGGGAAATTCTCAGTACTTC
>TRBV27|TRBD1|TRBJ2-7|-
CASSLKDRGNEQYF
TGTGCCAGCAGTTTAAAGGACAGGGGCAACGAACAGTACTTC
>TRBV28|-|TRBJ1-1|-
CASRAGQNTEAFF
TGTGCCAGCAGAGCGGGACAGAACACTGAAGCTTTCTTT
>TRBV7-9|TRBD1|TRBJ1-2|-
CSSSLARDSVGYTF
TGTTCCAGCAGCTTAGCGAGGGACAGCGTCGGCTACACCTTC
>TRBV7-6|TRBD1|TRBJ2-5|-
CASSDTGGGETQYF
TGTGCCAGCAGTGATACAGGGGGCGGCGAGACCCAGTACTTC
>TRBV21-1|-|TRBJ1-6|-
CASSKAAVTDSSYNSPLHF
TGTGCCAGCAGCAAAGCGGCGGTGACCGACAGCTCCTATAATTCACCCCTCCACTTT
>TRBV9|-|TRBJ2-7|once
CASSVAGRPDEQYF
TGTGCCAGCAGCGTAGCGGGGAGGCCTGACGAGCAGTACTTC
>TRBV7-9|TRBD1|TRBJ1-1|-
CSSSPSTGTGGRGAEAFF
TGTTCCAGCAGCCCGTCTACCGGGACAGGGGGCCGGGGGGCTGAAGCTTTCTTT
>TRBV10-1|-|TRBJ2-1|-
CASNNEQFF
TGCGCCAGTAATAATGAGCAGTTCTTC
>TRBV18|TRBD1|TRBJ1-6|-
CASSPNRDRGNSPLHF
TGTGCCAGCTCACCAAACCGGGACAGGGGGAATTCACCCCTCCACTTT
>TRBV7-9|-|TRBJ1-1|-
CASSLSADTEAFF
TGTGCCAGCAGCTTAAGTGCAGACACTGAAGCTTTCTTT